Detailed here is one T cell receptor (beta chain). Those who participated ranged in age from about 18 to 89 years and resided in 24 US areas. The study assigned cohorts using participant-reported clinical history. CDR3 length equals 14 residues. Germline CDR1 is MGHDK and CDR2 is SYGVNS. J lost 4 bases, V lost 4 bases, and 3 bases had no gene match. Only in-frame clones appear in the TCRdb table, and some are missing; sequencing was by immunoSEQ multiplex PCR. The sample holds fewer than 200,000 clones, around 82% seen once. The source of the sample is a study of blood T cell repertoires in COVID-19. Study summary: The cDNA or gDNA used as material had been derived from T cells, B-cell-depleted T cells, or PBMCs.

Sequences were obtained from PBMCs or T cells enriched from blood (not recorded which). The receptor was derived from a woman aged 45 to 65 in a cohort exposed to, infected with or recovered from COVID-19 (not recorded which). The chain carries TRBV25-1 and TRBJ1-5; 8 bases fit TRBD1. CDR3 nucleotides: TGTGCCAGCAGTGGAGGACAGGGTAATCAGCCCCAGCATTTT. Translating it yields CASSGGQGNQPQHF.